The 32 T cell receptor beta chains listed next were all sequenced from one sample in a study of beta chain features in type 1 diabetes listed by TCRdb under 2018. Libraries were built with the immunoSEQ multiplex PCR assay. The High Capacity cDNA Reverse Transcription Kit was used to reverse transcribe all of the isolated RNA, meaning that expressed TCRB transcripts were what got sequenced. Entries here come from immuneACCESS through TCRdb and include only in-frame sequences with V and J called. Some clones fail to appear in such tables; in the studies checked, an unresolved V gene covers under half of the shortfall, and the cause of the remainder is unknown. The sample table records 130,000 to 150,000 clones; around 51% of these occur just once. The biggest ten clones account for 0.35% to 0.5% of the sample. The material sequenced was Tregs from blood. The label giving this sample's cell subset or site can be read as: regulatory CD4+ T cells. Receptor source: a man younger than 35 in good health.

In its sample, this clone was seen a few times. The chain links TRBV6-1 to TRBJ1-4, with D uncertain. The CDR3 length is 15 residues. From germline, CDR1 is MNHNS and CDR2 SASEGT. V was trimmed by 6 bases and J by 0 bases, leaving 11 bases between them. CDR3 in amino acids: CASSRSDTTNEKLFF. The DNA for the CDR3 is TGTGCCAGCAGCCGATCTGACACAACTAATGAAAAACTGTTTTTT.

A few counts support this clone. The chain combines TRBV29-1 with TRBJ1-5, with D possibly being TRBD1 (6 bases). The V and J ends lost 4 bases and 3 bases respectively, with 10 bases between them. The CDR3 is 13 residues long. Germline V CDR1 and CDR2: SQVTM, ANQGSEA. The CDR3 spells CSVAGQNNQPQHF. The CDR3 nucleotides read TGCAGCGTTGCCGGACAGAACAATCAGCCCCAGCATTTT.

The genes are TRBV25-1 and TRBJ1-6; tentatively, D is TRBD1 (6 bases). V lost 0 bases and J lost 9, with 9 bases in between. The CDR3 extends over 14 amino acids. Germline CDR1 is MGHDK and CDR2 is SYGVNS. The CDR3 reads CASSEYRGISPLHF. CDR3 sequence (DNA): TGTGCCAGCAGTGAATACAGGGGAATTTCACCCCTCCACTTT.

The rearrangement joins TRBV7-2 to TRBJ1-2, with a possible D match to TRBD1 (6 bases). Germline values: CDR1 SGHTA, CDR2 FQGNSA. V was shortened by 2 bases and J by 7 bases, with 17 bases between the two germline ends. The CDR3 is 15 amino acids. In DNA, the CDR3 is TGTGCCAGCAGCTTAATAAGACAGGCGTTGGGTGGCTACACCTTC. Translation gives CASSLIRQALGGYTF.

Only a few counts were recorded for this clone. The chain couples TRBV27 to TRBJ2-1, with 10 bases matching TRBD1. The germline V gene has CDR1 MNHEY and CDR2 SMNVEV (reference sequence). The CDR3 has 15 amino acids. V dropped 5 bases and J dropped 4; count of bases not matched to a gene: 5. The CDR3 loop reads CASSPDRGPYNEQFF. The DNA of the CDR3 is TGTGCCAGCAGTCCCGACAGGGGGCCTTACAATGAGCAGTTCTTC.

The chain has TRBV25-1 and TRBJ2-7; a possible D gene is TRBD2 (5 bases). Trimming pared 0 bases from V and 6 bases from J, leaving 12 bases between. Germline CDR1 and CDR2: MGHDK and SYGVNS. The CDR3 runs to 14 residues. The CDR3 nucleotides are TGTGCCAGCAGTGAATATCGAGGGTGGGGCGAGCAGTACTTC. It specifies CASSEYRGWGEQYF.

This clone has more than one count but fewer than ten. V gene TRBV7-2 combines with J gene TRBJ2-7; D is perhaps TRBD2 (6 bases). The CDR3 covers 14 residues. V was pared by 5 bases and J by 0 bases, with 11 bases between. Per the germline V gene, CDR1 is SGHTA and CDR2 is FQGNSA. The CDR3 here is CASSPDYSSYEQYF. For the CDR3, the DNA is TGTGCCAGCAGCCCGGACTATAGCTCCTACGAGCAGTACTTC.

The gene calls are TRBV7-2 and TRBJ1-5; 7 bases agree with TRBD1. The CDR3 totals 14 residues. Looked up from germline, CDR1 is SGHTA and CDR2 is FQGNSA. V lost 6 bases, J lost 4 bases, and 6 bases stayed unmatched. The DNA for the CDR3 is TGTGCCAGCAGAAAACAGGGGTTGAATCAGCCCCAGCATTTT. Its translation: CASRKQGLNQPQHF.

The chain employs TRBV6-5 and TRBJ2-2; D is possibly TRBD1 (6 bases). The CDR3 has 15 amino acids. Germline lookup yields CDR1 MNHEY and CDR2 SVGAGI. V was pared by 10 bases and J by 0 bases, with 15 bases between. CDR3 amino acids: CAIKTGQANTGELFF. As DNA, the CDR3 is TGTGCCATCAAAACAGGGCAGGCGAACACCGGGGAGCTGTTTTTT.

The chain employs TRBV13 and TRBJ1-1; 7 nucleotides align to TRBD1. The CDR3 totals 13 residues. From germline, CDR1 is PRHDT and CDR2 FYEKMQ (reference sequence). Trimming took 2 bases from V and 5 from J; bases not matched to a gene: 2. The DNA of the CDR3 is TGTGCCAGCAGCTTACAGGGGGTAACTGAAGCTTTCTTT. Its translation is CASSLQGVTEAFF.

The genes are TRBV7-3 and TRBJ1-2, with D uncertain. Deletions cut 1 base from V and 7 bases from J, with 10 bases between. The germline CDR1 and CDR2 sequences are SGHTA and FQGTGA. This CDR3 region has 13 residues. The CDR3 here is CASSLKGGSGYTF. In DNA form, the CDR3 reads TGTGCCAGCAGCTTAAAGGGAGGAAGTGGCTACACCTTC.

The chain recombines TRBV18 with TRBJ2-5; 7 bases map to TRBD1. This CDR3 region has 13 residues. The germline V gene encodes CDR1 KGHSH and CDR2 LQKENI. V shed 3 bases, J shed 11 bases, and the junction held 9 bases outside the gene matches. CDR3 residues: CASSPADQGEQYF. CDR3 nucleotide sequence: TGTGCCAGCTCACCCGCTGATCAGGGGGAGCAGTACTTC.

The chain has TRBV7-2 and TRBJ1-5; a possible D gene is TRBD1 (6 bases). Germline values: CDR1 SGHTA, CDR2 FQGNSA. The V end lost 5 bases, the J end lost 2 bases, and 10 bases lay between the germline ends. The CDR3 extends over 14 amino acids. CDR3 DNA sequence: TGTGCCAGCAGCAAAAACAGGGGCAATCAGCCCCAGCATTTT. Its translation: CASSKNRGNQPQHF. The entire variable domain, with the rest obtained from reference TRBV7-2 and TRBJ1-5, is as follows: GAGVSQSPSNKVTEKGKDVELRCDPISGHTALYWYRQSLGQGLEFLIYFQGNSAPDKSGLPSDRFSAERTGGSVSTLTIQRTQQEDSAVYLCASSKNRGNQPQHFGDGTRLSIL.

The chain combines TRBV28 with TRBJ1-2; unclear D gene. Germline-derived CDR1 and CDR2 are MDHEN and SYDVKM. This CDR3 contains 13 residues. The V and J ends lost 7 bases and 2 bases respectively, with 11 bases between them. In DNA, the CDR3 is TGTGCCAGCACCAATATCCTAAACTATGGCTACACCTTC. Amino acids: CASTNILNYGYTF.

This clone has only a few counts. V usage is TRBV28 and J usage is TRBJ1-4, with D unclear. This CDR3 contains 15 residues. CDR1 and CDR2 from the germline V gene are MDHEN and SYDVKM. V lost 5 bases and J 7 bases, leaving 17 bases between the germline ends. Here the CDR3 reads CASSPPGEWGEKLFF. For the CDR3, the DNA is TGTGCCAGCAGTCCCCCCGGGGAATGGGGTGAAAAACTGTTTTTT.

The chain is built from TRBV18 and TRBJ2-6, with 7 bases lining up with TRBD1. Trimming cost V 3 bases and J 3 bases; bases outside gene matches: 5. The length of the CDR3 is 16 residues. Germline lookup yields CDR1 KGHSH and CDR2 LQKENI. The CDR3 DNA reads as TGTGCCAGCTCACCGGGACAGTTTATTGGGGCCAACGTCCTGACTTTC. It is translated as CASSPGQFIGANVLTF.

The genes are TRBV28 and TRBJ2-7; no clear D gene. This CDR3 has 13 amino acids. V gave up 5 bases and J gave up 4 bases, with 12 bases separating them. Germline loops: CDR1 MDHEN, CDR2 SYDVKM. CDR3 in amino acids: CASSGARSYEQYF. CDR3 in DNA: TGTGCCAGCAGTGGAGCCCGATCATACGAGCAGTACTTC.

This clone was detected a few times. The chain combines TRBV4-1 with TRBJ2-1; 11 bases fit TRBD1. CDR1 and CDR2 (germline): MGHRA, YSYEKL. This CDR3 contains 15 residues. J was trimmed by 9 bases and V by 4 bases; bases with no gene match: 8. CDR3 amino acids: CASSPSRDRGSEQFF. The CDR3, as DNA: TGCGCCAGCAGCCCCAGCCGGGACAGGGGGAGTGAGCAGTTCTTC.

The chain uses TRBV5-1 and TRBJ2-2, with TRBD1 matching over 9 bases. Germline V lookup: CDR1 SGHRS, CDR2 YFSETQ. The CDR3 is made up of 15 amino acids. J was trimmed by 4 bases and V by 3 bases; bases with no gene match: 4. This CDR3 is CASSSGQGGTGELFF. CDR3 in DNA: TGCGCCAGCAGCTCGGGACAGGGCGGCACCGGGGAGCTGTTTTTT.

This clone was seen a few times. CDR3 loop: CASSLWTGVTYEQYF. In nucleotides, the CDR3 is TGCGCCAGCAGCTTGTGGACAGGGGTTACCTACGAGCAGTACTTC. The chain is built from TRBV5-1 and TRBJ2-7; 9 bases line up with TRBD1. Germline assignment: CDR1 SGHRS and CDR2 YFSETQ. With V trimmed by 1 base and J by 2 bases, 4 bases remained unmatched. The CDR3 runs 15 residues.

The chain combines TRBV18 with TRBJ1-5; a weak D match, TRBD1 (6 bases). Looked up from germline, CDR1 is KGHSH and CDR2 is LQKENI. Trimming cost V 3 bases and J 10 bases, with 16 bases left between them. The CDR3 contains 14 residues. CDR3 sequence (DNA): TGTGCCAGCTCACCGGACATCACAGGGCACCCCCAGCATTTT. This codes for CASSPDITGHPQHF. The whole variable domain, filled in from reference TRBV18 and TRBJ1-5, reads NAGVMQNPRHLVRRRGQEARLRCSPMKGHSHVYWYRQLPEEGLKFMVYLQKENIIDESGMPKERFSAEFPKEGPSILRIQQVVRGDSAAYFCASSPDITGHPQHFGDGTRLSIL.

This rearrangement joins TRBV7-2 to TRBJ2-1, with 11 bases matching TRBD1. From germline, CDR1 is SGHTA and CDR2 FQGNSA. The CDR3 extends over 17 amino acids. V shed 4 bases and J 2 bases; nucleotides not matched to a gene: 7. The CDR3 sequence is CASSSSRDRGTYNEQFF. The CDR3 region has the DNA TGTGCCAGCAGCTCCTCCCGGGACAGGGGGACCTACAATGAGCAGTTCTTC.

The V call is TRBV28, the J call TRBJ1-2, with TRBD1 identical over 7 bases. V was clipped by 7 bases and J by 0 bases; unmatched bases: 8. This CDR3 is built from 15 residues. Germline V gene lookup returns CDR1 MDHEN and CDR2 SYDVKM. CDR3 region: CASTLWTGPNYGYTF. The CDR3 region has the DNA TGTGCCAGCACCCTATGGACAGGCCCTAACTATGGCTACACCTTC.

The rearrangement uses TRBV4-2 and TRBJ1-1, with D tentatively TRBD1 (5 bases). From germline, CDR1 is LGHNA and CDR2 YNFKEQ. This CDR3 region has 14 residues. V lost 1 base to trimming and J lost 5 bases, with 11 bases between them. The CDR3 bases are TGTGCCAGCAGCCAAGTTGGGGGGGGTACTGAAGCTTTCTTT. It yields the protein CASSQVGGGTEAFF.

In this sample, this clone turned up a few times. The rearrangement uses TRBV6-5 and TRBJ2-1, with D perhaps matching TRBD2 (6 bases). Germline V CDR1 and CDR2: MNHEY, SVGAGI. V lost 6 bases to trimming and J lost 2 bases, with 8 bases between them. The CDR3 has 13 amino acids. The CDR3 region has the DNA TGTGCCAGCAGCGGGAGTGCCTACAATGAGCAGTTCTTC. The encoded protein is CASSGSAYNEQFF.

The chain recombines TRBV28 with TRBJ2-7, with TRBD1 identical over 11 bases. The V gene end was trimmed by 7 bases and the J gene end by 1 base; junction bases not matched to a gene: 3. Germline V CDR1 and CDR2: MDHEN, SYDVKM. This CDR3 contains 14 residues. CDR3 sequence: CASTGTGGSYEQYF. The CDR3 bases are TGTGCCAGCACCGGGACAGGGGGGTCCTACGAGCAGTACTTC. The full variable domain, in which reference TRBV28 and TRBJ2-7 provide the parts outside the CDR3, is DVKVTQSSRYLVKRTGEKVFLECVQDMDHENMFWYRQDPGLGLRLIYFSYDVKMKEKGDIPEGYSVSREKKERFSLILESASTNQTSMYLCASTGTGGSYEQYFGPGTRLTVT.

The chain couples TRBV2 to TRBJ2-6; no reliable D call. V dropped 4 bases and J dropped 1 base, with 5 bases sitting between them. CDR1 is SNHLY and CDR2 is FYNNEI in the germline V gene. The CDR3 has 14 amino acids. DNA for the CDR3: TGTGCCAGCAGTGGGCAGTCTGGGGCCAACGTCCTGACTTTC. It specifies CASSGQSGANVLTF.

This clone was recorded a few times. The chain employs TRBV9 and TRBJ2-3, with 7 bases that match TRBD1. With V trimmed by 2 bases and J by 2 bases, 5 bases remained unmatched. This CDR3 is 15 amino acids long. Germline loops: CDR1 SGDLS, CDR2 YYNGEE. CDR3 amino acids: CASSVRQGLTDTQYF. The DNA of the CDR3 is TGTGCCAGCAGCGTCCGACAGGGCCTCACAGATACGCAGTATTTT. Full variable domain (outside the CDR3, taken from reference TRBV9 and TRBJ2-3): DSGVTQTPKHLITATGQRVTLRCSPRSGDLSVYWYQQSLDQGLQFLIQYYNGEERAKGNILERFSAQQFPDLHSELNLSSLELGDSALYFCASSVRQGLTDTQYFGPGTRLTVL.

The V and J genes are TRBV5-5 and TRBJ1-2; 7 nucleotides agree with TRBD1. In germline, CDR1 is SGHKS, CDR2 YYEKEE (reference sequence). This CDR3 has 14 amino acids. V shed 6 bases, J shed 1 base, and the junction held 6 bases outside the gene matches. CDR3 nucleotide sequence: TGTGCCAGCACTAAGGGACAGAATAACTATGGCTACACCTTC. Residues: CASTKGQNNYGYTF.

This rearrangement joins TRBV28 to TRBJ2-1; TRBD1 might be the D (5 bases). V was trimmed by 3 bases and J by 8 bases, leaving 11 bases between them. This CDR3 is built from 13 residues. CDR1 and CDR2 from the germline V gene are MDHEN and SYDVKM. In DNA, the CDR3 is TGTGCCAGCAGTTTTTCCGACAGTTATGAGCAGTTCTTC. Protein: CASSFSDSYEQFF.

The chain joins TRBV13 to TRBJ2-1; D possibly corresponds to TRBD2 (6 bases). Germline-derived CDR1 and CDR2 are PRHDT and FYEKMQ (reference sequence). This CDR3 spans 16 amino acids. The V and J ends lost 3 bases and 0 bases respectively, with 12 bases between them. CDR3 DNA sequence: TGTGCCAGCAGCTTTAGCGGCCTGAGCTCCTACAATGAGCAGTTCTTC. This codes for CASSFSGLSSYNEQFF.

J is TRBJ1-1 and V is TRBV7-2; TRBD1 matches at 8 bases. The CDR3 totals 14 residues. The junction had 7 bases not matched to a gene; V was cut back by 5 bases and J by 5 bases. The germline V gene has CDR1 SGHTA and CDR2 FQGNSA. CDR3 coding DNA: TGTGCCAGCAGCGTAGGACAGGGAAGAACTGAAGCTTTCTTT. It encodes CASSVGQGRTEAFF.